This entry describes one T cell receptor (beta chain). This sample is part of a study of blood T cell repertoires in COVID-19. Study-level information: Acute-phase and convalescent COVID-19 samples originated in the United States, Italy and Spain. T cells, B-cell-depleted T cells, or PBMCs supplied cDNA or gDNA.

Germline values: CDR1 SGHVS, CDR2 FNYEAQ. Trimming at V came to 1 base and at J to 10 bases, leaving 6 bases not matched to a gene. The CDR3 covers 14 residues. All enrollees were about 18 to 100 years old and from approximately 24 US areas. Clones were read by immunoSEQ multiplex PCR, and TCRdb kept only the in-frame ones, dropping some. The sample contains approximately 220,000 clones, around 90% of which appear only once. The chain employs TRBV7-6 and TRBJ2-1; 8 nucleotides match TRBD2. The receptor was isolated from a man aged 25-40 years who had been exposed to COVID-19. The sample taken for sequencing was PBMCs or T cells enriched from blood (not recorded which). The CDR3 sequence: CASSLGSLAEEQFF. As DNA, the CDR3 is TGTGCCAGCAGCTTAGGTTCACTAGCGGAGGAGCAGTTCTTC. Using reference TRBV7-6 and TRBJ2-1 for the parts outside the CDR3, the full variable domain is GAGVSQSPRYKVTKRGQDVALRCDPISGHVSLYWYRQALGQGPEFLTYFNYEAQQDKSGLPNDRFSAERPEGSISTLTIQRTEQRDSAMYRCASSLGSLAEEQFFGPGTRLTVL.